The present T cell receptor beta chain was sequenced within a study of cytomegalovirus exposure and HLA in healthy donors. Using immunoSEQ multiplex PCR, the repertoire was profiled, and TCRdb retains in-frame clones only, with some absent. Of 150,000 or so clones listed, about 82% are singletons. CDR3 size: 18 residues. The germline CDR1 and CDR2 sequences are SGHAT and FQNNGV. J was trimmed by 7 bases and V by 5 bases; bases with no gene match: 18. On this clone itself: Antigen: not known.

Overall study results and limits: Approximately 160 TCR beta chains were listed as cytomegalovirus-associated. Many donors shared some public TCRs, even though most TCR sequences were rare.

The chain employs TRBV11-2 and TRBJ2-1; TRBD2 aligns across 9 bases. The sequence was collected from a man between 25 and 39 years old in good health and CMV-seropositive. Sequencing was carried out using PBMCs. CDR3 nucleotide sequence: TGTGCCAGCAGCCCCGGGAGAGTGGGGCGGGGGGGCCGAAATGAGCAGTTCTTC. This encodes CASSPGRVGRGGRNEQFF.